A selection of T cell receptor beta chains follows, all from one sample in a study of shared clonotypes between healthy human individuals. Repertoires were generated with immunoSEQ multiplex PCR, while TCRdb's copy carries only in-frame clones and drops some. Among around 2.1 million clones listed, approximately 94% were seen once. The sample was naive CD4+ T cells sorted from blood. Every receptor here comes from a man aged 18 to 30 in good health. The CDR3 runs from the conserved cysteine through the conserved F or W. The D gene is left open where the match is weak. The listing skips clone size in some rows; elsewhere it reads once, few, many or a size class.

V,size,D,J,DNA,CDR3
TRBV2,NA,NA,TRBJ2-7,TGTGCCAGCAGTGAAGGTCCAGGCTTTGAATACGAGCAGTACTTC,CASSEGPGFEYEQYF
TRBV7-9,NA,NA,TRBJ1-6,TGTGCCAGCAGCTTAGGGGGGTTTAATTCACCCCTCCACTTT,CASSLGGFNSPLHF
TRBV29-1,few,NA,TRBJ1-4,TGCAGCGTTGGGCAGCCGACTGAAAAACTGTTTTTT,CSVGQPTEKLFF
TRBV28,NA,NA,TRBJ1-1,TGTGCCAGCATTATCGGAAGCGGTACTGAAGCTTTCTTT,CASIIGSGTEAFF
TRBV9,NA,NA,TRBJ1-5,TGTGCCAGCAGCGTAGGTGGAGGGAAGGGGCAGCCCCAGCATTTT,CASSVGGGKGQPQHF
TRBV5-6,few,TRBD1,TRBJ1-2,TGTGCCAGCAGCTGGGGGACAGGGAAGTATGGCTACACCTTC,CASSWGTGKYGYTF
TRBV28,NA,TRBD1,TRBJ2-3,TGTGCCAGCAGTTCACCGGGACAGGCACCTTCCCTAGGCACAGATACGCAGTATTTT,CASSSPGQAPSLGTDTQYF
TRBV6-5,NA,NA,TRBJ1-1,TGTGCCAGCAGTTACTCCCAGGTTAGAACTGAAGCTTTCTTT,CASSYSQVRTEAFF
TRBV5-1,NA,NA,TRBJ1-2,TGCGCCAGCAGCTTGTCGGGGGGGAACTATGGCTACACCTTC,CASSLSGGNYGYTF
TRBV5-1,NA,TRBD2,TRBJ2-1,TGCGCCAGCAGCCTGGGACTAGCGGGAGGTAATCGCAATGAGCAGTTCTTC,CASSLGLAGGNRNEQFF
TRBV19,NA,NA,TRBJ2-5,TGTGCCAGTAGTCGGCAACTTCAAGAGACCCAGTACTTC,CASSRQLQETQYF
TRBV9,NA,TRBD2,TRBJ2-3,TGTGCCAGCAGCGTTAGCGGGCTCACAGATACGCAGTATTTT,CASSVSGLTDTQYF
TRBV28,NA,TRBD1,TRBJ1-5,TGTGCCAGCAGGTCAGGGGGTTTGGTCAATCAGCCCCAGCATTTT,CASRSGGLVNQPQHF
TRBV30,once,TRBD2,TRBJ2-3,TGTGCCTGGAGACTAGCGGGGGGCGGGGATACGCAGTATTTT,CAWRLAGGGDTQYF
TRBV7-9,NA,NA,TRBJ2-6,TGTGCCAGCAGCCCCTCAGGCGCTGGCTGGGCCAACGTCCTGACTTTC,CASSPSGAGWANVLTF
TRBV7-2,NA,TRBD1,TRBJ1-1,TGTGCCAGCAGCTTTTACGGGACAGGCCCTGAAGCTTTCTTT,CASSFYGTGPEAFF
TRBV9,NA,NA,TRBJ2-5,TGTGCCAGCAGCGAGCAGGGCCAAGAGACCCAGTACTTC,CASSEQGQETQYF
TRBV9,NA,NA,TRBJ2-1,TGTGCCAGCAGCGTAAATGGGATCTACAATGAGCAGTTCTTC,CASSVNGIYNEQFF
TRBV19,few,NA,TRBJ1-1,TGTGCCACCAGGTCGTTGAACACTGAAGCTTTCTTT,CATRSLNTEAFF
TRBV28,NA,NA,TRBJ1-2,TGTGCCAGCAGTTTGGGCGGGAACTATGGCTACACCTTC,CASSLGGNYGYTF
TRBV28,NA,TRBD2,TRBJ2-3,TGTGCCAGCAGTGACTTACTAGCGGGGGGCACAGATACGCAGTATTTT,CASSDLLAGGTDTQYF
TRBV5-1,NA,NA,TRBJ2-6,TGCGCCAGCAGCCCCGACCCCGGAGGGGCCAACGTCCTGACTTTC,CASSPDPGGANVLTF
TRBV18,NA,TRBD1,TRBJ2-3,TGTGCCAGCTCTCCGGGACAGGGAACGGATACGCAGTATTTT,CASSPGQGTDTQYF
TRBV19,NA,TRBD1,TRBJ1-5,TGTGCCAGTAGTCCCCGCGAGACAGGGATCAATCAGCCCCAGCATTTT,CASSPRETGINQPQHF
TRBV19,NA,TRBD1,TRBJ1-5,TGTGCCAGTAGCCCGACAGGGATTCAGCCCCAGCATTTT,CASSPTGIQPQHF
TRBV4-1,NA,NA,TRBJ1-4,TGCGCCAGCAGCCATCAAAGGGGGGGGACTAATGAAAAACTGTTTTTT,CASSHQRGGTNEKLFF
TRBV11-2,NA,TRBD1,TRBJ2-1,TGTGCCAGCAGCCAAGGGACAGCGATTAGGTCCTACAATGAGCAGTTCTTC,CASSQGTAIRSYNEQFF
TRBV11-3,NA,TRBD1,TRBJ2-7,TGTGCCAGCAGCTTAGATCCGGGACAGGTCTACTTC,CASSLDPGQVYF
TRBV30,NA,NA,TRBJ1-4,TGTGCCTGGAGTGCGGGGACGGTAAAGTCAAAACTGTTTTTT,CAWSAGTVKSKLFF
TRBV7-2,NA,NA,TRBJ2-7,TGTGCCAGCTCGAATCCGGGTCCCTCAAGGGAGCAGTACTTC,CASSNPGPSREQYF
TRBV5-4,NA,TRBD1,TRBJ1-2,TGTGCCAGCAGCGAAAACAGGGGGCTCTATGGCTACACCTTC,CASSENRGLYGYTF
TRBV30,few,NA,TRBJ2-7,TGTGCCTGGAGTTTGGGGGGCGAGCAGTACTTC,CAWSLGGEQYF
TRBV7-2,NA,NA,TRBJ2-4,TGTGCCAGCAGCTTGTCGTCTTGGGCGGACATTCAGTACTTC,CASSLSSWADIQYF